This T cell receptor beta chain was captured by sequencing in a study of T cells in localized non-small cell lung cancer. The germline gives CDR1 SQVTM, CDR2 ANQGSEA. This CDR3 is 13 amino acids long. V lost 5 bases and J lost 0, with 10 bases in between. A few counts support this clone. Its antigen is currently unknown. Assay used: immunoSEQ multiplex PCR; TCRdb lists only in-frame clones, some missing. The data show several thousand clones, roughly 89% seen once. Points from the study as a whole: Multi-region tumor sequencing was not done, so intratumor heterogeneity could not be excluded. Among the tissues sampled, uninvolved adjacent lung had the highest T cell clonality, above tumor.

The TCR was taken from an older female donor with stage II squamous cell lung carcinoma. This sequence joins TRBV29-1 and TRBJ1-1; D may be TRBD1 (5 bases). Sample: peripheral blood, taken before any cancer treatment. The CDR3 region is CSVSRGLNTEAFF. In nucleotides, the CDR3 is TGCAGCGTTAGTCGGGGCTTGAACACTGAAGCTTTCTTT.